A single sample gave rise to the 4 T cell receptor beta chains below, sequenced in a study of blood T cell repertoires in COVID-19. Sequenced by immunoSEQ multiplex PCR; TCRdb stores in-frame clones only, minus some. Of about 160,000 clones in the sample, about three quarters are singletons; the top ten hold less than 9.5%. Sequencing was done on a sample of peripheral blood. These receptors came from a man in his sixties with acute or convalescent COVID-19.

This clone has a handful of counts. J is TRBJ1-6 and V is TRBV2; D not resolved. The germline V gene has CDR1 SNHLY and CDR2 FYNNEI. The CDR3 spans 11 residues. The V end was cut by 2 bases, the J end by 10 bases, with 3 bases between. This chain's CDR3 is CASSELSPLHF. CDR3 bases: TGTGCCAGCAGTGAACTGTCACCCCTCCACTTT.

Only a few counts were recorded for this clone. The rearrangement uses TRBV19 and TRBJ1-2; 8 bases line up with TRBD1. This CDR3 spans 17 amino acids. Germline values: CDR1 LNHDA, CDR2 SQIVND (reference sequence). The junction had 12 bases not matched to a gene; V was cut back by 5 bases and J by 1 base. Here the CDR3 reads CASSPSRDRTLNYGYTF. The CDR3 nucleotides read TGTGCCAGTAGTCCGTCCCGGGACAGGACTCTTAACTATGGCTACACCTTC.

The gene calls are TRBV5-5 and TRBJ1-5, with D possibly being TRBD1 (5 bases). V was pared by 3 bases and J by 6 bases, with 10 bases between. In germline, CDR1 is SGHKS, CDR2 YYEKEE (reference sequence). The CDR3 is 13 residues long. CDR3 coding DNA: TGTGCCAGCAGCTCAGACAGTCTTCAGCCCCAGCATTTT. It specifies CASSSDSLQPQHF.

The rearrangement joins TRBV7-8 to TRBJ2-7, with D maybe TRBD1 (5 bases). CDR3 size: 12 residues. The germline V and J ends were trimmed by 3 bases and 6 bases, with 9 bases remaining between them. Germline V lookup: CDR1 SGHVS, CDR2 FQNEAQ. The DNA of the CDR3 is TGTGCCAGCAGCTTTAAGGGGCCCGAGCAGTACTTC. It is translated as CASSFKGPEQYF.